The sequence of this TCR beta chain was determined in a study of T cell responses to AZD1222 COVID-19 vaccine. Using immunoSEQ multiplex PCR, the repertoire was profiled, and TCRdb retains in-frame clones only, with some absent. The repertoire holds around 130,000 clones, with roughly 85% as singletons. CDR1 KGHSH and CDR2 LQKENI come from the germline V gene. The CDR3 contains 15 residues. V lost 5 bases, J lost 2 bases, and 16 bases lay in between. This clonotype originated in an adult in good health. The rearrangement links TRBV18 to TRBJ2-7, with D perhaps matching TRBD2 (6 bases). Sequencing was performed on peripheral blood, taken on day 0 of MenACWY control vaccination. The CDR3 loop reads CASSDGSWRAYEQYF. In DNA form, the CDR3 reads TGTGCCAGCTCAGACGGGAGTTGGAGGGCCTACGAGCAGTACTTC. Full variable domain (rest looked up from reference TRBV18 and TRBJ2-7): NAGVMQNPRHLVRRRGQEARLRCSPMKGHSHVYWYRQLPEEGLKFMVYLQKENIIDESGMPKERFSAEFPKEGPSILRIQQVVRGDSAAYFCASSDGSWRAYEQYFGPGTRLTVT.